Listed below are T cell receptor beta chains from one sample, sequenced in a study of CD8+ T cells in alopecia areata. Assay used: immunoSEQ multiplex PCR; TCRdb lists only in-frame clones, some missing. The data hold about 97,000 clones, with 41% observed a single time. Sequencing input: CD4+ T cells sorted from blood. All receptors come from a human donor with alopecia areata. Each CDR3 is given with its conserved first and last residue. A D gene is named only where the DNA matches it firmly. Clone size, where shown, is once, few, many, or a class for clones that have expanded.

>TRBV5-1|NA|TRBJ1-5|NA
TGCGCCAGCAGCCAAATCGGAAGTCAGCCCCAGCATTTT
CASSQIGSQPQHF
>TRBV5-1|TRBD1|TRBJ2-7|NA
TGCGCCAGCAGCTCTGGGACAGGATTCTACGAGCAGTACTTC
CASSSGTGFYEQYF
>TRBV29-1|NA|TRBJ1-1|few
TGCAGCGCCAAAGGCGGGGTGAACACTGAAGCTTTCTTT
CSAKGGVNTEAFF
>TRBV7-3|NA|TRBJ1-6|NA
TGTGCCAGCAGCTCTGAAGGGCGCTCACCCCTCCACTTT
CASSSEGRSPLHF
>TRBV30|NA|TRBJ2-7|NA
TGTGCCTGGAACCAGGGGAGCTCCTACGAGCAGTACTTC
CAWNQGSSYEQYF
>TRBV29-1|TRBD2|TRBJ2-1|NA
TGCAGCGTTGGACTAGCGGGGACCAATGAGCAGTTCTTC
CSVGLAGTNEQFF
>TRBV29-1|NA|TRBJ1-1|few
TGCAGCGGGGGGGTAGACACTGAAGCTTTCTTT
CSGGVDTEAFF
>TRBV2|NA|TRBJ1-1|NA
TGTGCCAGCAGGGAGAGGACAGTGGGTGTGGGCACTGAAGCTTTCTTT
CASRERTVGVGTEAFF
>TRBV7-2|TRBD2|TRBJ2-7|NA
TGTGCCAGCAGCAGTCGCAGGGTAGGTCTAGCGGGAGACGAGCAGTACTTC
CASSSRRVGLAGDEQYF
>TRBV4-1|NA|TRBJ2-7|NA
TGCGCCAGCAGCCAAGCAGGACGTGCGTACGAGCAGTACTTC
CASSQAGRAYEQYF
>TRBV20-1|NA|TRBJ1-2|NA
TGCAGTGCTAGTCCTAACTATGGCTACACCTTC
CSASPNYGYTF
>TRBV29-1|NA|TRBJ2-6|NA
TGCAGCGTTGCGGGGACCGGGGCCAACGTCCTGACTTTC
CSVAGTGANVLTF
>TRBV19|NA|TRBJ2-7|NA
TGTGCCAGTAGTATAGCAGCCTACTCCTACGAGCAGTACTTC
CASSIAAYSYEQYF
>TRBV2|TRBD1|TRBJ1-5|NA
TGTGCCAGCAGCCTACAGGGGCTGGGCAATCAGCCCCAGCATTTT
CASSLQGLGNQPQHF
>TRBV4-3|NA|TRBJ2-5|NA
TGCGCCAGCAGCCAAGCCCTGGGTTCACAAGAGACCCAGTACTTC
CASSQALGSQETQYF
>TRBV7-2|TRBD2|TRBJ2-3|NA
TGTGCCAGCAGCTTAGTCGGCGGGGGGGCGGCAGATACGCAGTATTTT
CASSLVGGGAADTQYF
>TRBV2|TRBD1|TRBJ1-5|NA
TGTGCCAGCAGTGATCGGACAGGGAATCAGCCCCAGCATTTT
CASSDRTGNQPQHF
>TRBV28|NA|TRBJ2-5|few
TGTGCCAGCAAGGGTCCTAGGGAGACCCAGTACTTC
CASKGPRETQYF